The rows below give T cell receptor beta chains drawn from one sample of a study of T cells in Graves' hyperthyroidism and ophthalmopathy. TCRdb independently ran MiXCR on the multiplex PCR reads; one entry per CDR3 protein. Here the sample spans hundreds of thousands of distinct CDR3 sequences, about 14% being singletons. The sample comprised blood. The source of these receptors is a woman between 18 and 30 years old with Graves' hyperthyroidism. CDR3s include the opening cysteine and the closing phenylalanine or tryptophan. A D gene is named only where the DNA matches it firmly. Some rows have no size entry. The others give once, few or many, or a class for an expanded clone.

D gene	V gene	clone size	J gene	CDR3 DNA	CDR3 protein
.	TRBV18	.	TRBJ2-5	TGTGCCAGCTCACCCCAAAAGTATGATTCCGGACATTTCGACTTC	CASSPQKYDSGHFDF
.	TRBV6-1	few	TRBJ1-2	TGTGCCAGCAGTGAAACTGGATGGGGCTACACCTTC	CASSETGWGYTF
.	TRBV24-1	many	TRBJ2-1	TGTGCCACCAGTGGCGTCCCCCTTGAAGAGGGGTACAATGAGCAGTTCTTC	CATSGVPLEEGYNEQFF
.	TRBV13	.	TRBJ2-3	TGTGCCAGCAGCTTGGAGGGCGATGGGCAGTATTTT	CASSLEGDGQYF
TRBD2	TRBV9	.	TRBJ2-1	TGTGCCAGCAGCGTTCAAACAGGTGAGGTGACTAGCGGCCGGGGTGAGCAGTTCTTC	CASSVQTGEVTSGRGEQFF
.	TRBV28	many	TRBJ2-2	TGTGCCAGCAGTTTGTCGGGGGCGAACACCGGGGAGCTGTTTTTT	CASSLSGANTGELFF
.	TRBV27	many	TRBJ2-7	TGTGCCAGCAGTTTATCTCGGGGATACGAGCAGTACTTC	CASSLSRGYEQYF
.	TRBV3-1	many	TRBJ1-5	TGTGCCAGCAGCCATTCTGGACACTATAGCAATCAGCCCCAGCATTTT	CASSHSGHYSNQPQHF
.	TRBV6-1	many	TRBJ2-7	TGTGCCAGCAGTGAATTCCTGGCCTACGAGCAGTACTTC	CASSEFLAYEQYF
.	TRBV9	few	TRBJ2-1	TGTGCCAGCAGCGTAGCTAGTAGGGATGAGCAGTTCTTC	CASSVASRDEQFF
.	TRBV6-2/TRBV6-3	.	TRBJ2-2	TGTGCCAGCAGTTCGACGTGGGCGGTCGGGGAGCTGTTTTTT	CASSSTWAVGELFF
.	TRBV3-1	many	TRBJ2-7	TGTGCCAGCAGCCAAGATGGGGGGTCCTACGAGCAGTACTTC	CASSQDGGSYEQYF
.	TRBV10-2	few	TRBJ2-3	TGCGCCAGCGCCCGAGGGGCAGGGGCAACAGATACGCAGTATTTT	CASARGAGATDTQYF
.	TRBV24-1	few	TRBJ1-5	TGTGCCACCAGTGGTAACTCAGGGACACGGCAGCCCCAGCATTTT	CATSGNSGTRQPQHF